This T cell receptor beta chain was recorded in a study of T-cell reconstitution after alpha-beta-depleted transplantation in children. General study results and limits: By one year post-transplant, T-cell counts and diversity largely arose from T cells that were newly produced.

The CDR3 has 15 residues. CDR1 and CDR2 from the germline V gene are SGHVS and FNYEAQ. Trimming removed 2 bases at V and 1 base at J, with 12 bases between. TCRbeta library construction was performed incorporating unique molecular identifiers. MiXCR, run by TCRdb on the PCR reads, gives a single entry per CDR3 protein. The sample records some 81,000 distinct CDR3 sequences, 13% to 15% being singletons. In its sample, this clonotype was seen many times. Its antigen is not known. Sequences were derived from PBMCs, mostly from graft donor cells, sampled 180 days after TCRalphabeta/CD19-depleted stem cell transplant. This TCR was sampled from a male patient between 2 and 15 years old who had a stem cell transplant for acute lymphoblastic leukemia, so the T cells may come from the graft donor. The chain combines TRBV7-6 with TRBJ2-7, with a weak D call TRBD2 (6 bases). The CDR3 nucleotides are TGTGCCAGCAGCTTAATCGGGACTGGTTCCTACGAGCAGTACTTC. Translating it yields CASSLIGTGSYEQYF.